One sample yielded the 20 T cell receptor beta chains listed below, sequenced in a study of CD8+CD57+ T cells in acquired aplastic anemia (dated by TCRdb to 2016 to 2018). For sequencing, an Illumina HiSeq 2000 was employed. Genomic DNA served as template for TCR beta VDJ combination and CDR3 sequence profiling. In TCRdb, the public reads were trimmed at Q25 with fastp and aligned with MiXCR, with productive beta chains retained. Entries that share a CDR3 protein sequence are merged under the most common genes and DNA. Within this sample are roughly 300,000 distinct CDR3 sequences, with 55% to 60% of them counted one time only. The top ten clonotypes cover 8% of the sample. The sequencing sample was made of sorted CD4+, CD8+, or CD8+CD57+ T cells (not recorded which) from PBMCs. These receptors were obtained from a human donor with severe aplastic anemia or a healthy control (not recorded which).

This chain connects TRBV29-1 to TRBJ1-2; 7 bases are a match to TRBD1. The CDR3 is 11 residues long. Germline V gene lookup returns CDR1 SQVTM and CDR2 ANQGSEA. V gave up 7 bases and J gave up 4 bases; unmatched junction bases: 3. The CDR3: CSGGDSYGYTF. The CDR3 DNA reads as TGCAGCGGGGGGGACAGCTATGGCTACACCTTC. Combining the CDR3 with reference TRBV29-1 and TRBJ1-2 gives the whole variable domain SAVISQKPSRDICQRGTSLTIQCQVDSQVTMMFWYRQQPGQSLTLIATANQGSEATYESGFVIDKFPISRPNLTFSTLTVSNMSPEDSSIYLCSGGDSYGYTFGSGTRLTVV.

The J gene is TRBJ1-3, the V gene TRBV10-3; D call uncertain. Germline V lookup: CDR1 ENHRY, CDR2 SYGVKD. The CDR3 is made up of 15 amino acids. V dropped 7 bases and J dropped 0 bases, with 13 bases sitting between them. The CDR3 spells CAITALTHSGNTIYF. The CDR3 coding sequence is TGTGCCATCACGGCACTCACCCACTCTGGAAACACCATATATTTT.

As for this clonotype: An end of the junction differs from the germline gene, which may be a read error. The V call is TRBV7-8, the J call TRBJ1-6, with a tentative D call TRBD1 (5 bases). The CDR3 sequence is 13 residues long. Germline CDR1 is SGHVS and CDR2 is FQNEAQ. The CDR3 DNA reads as TGTGCCAGCACCCTGGGGGGGTTTTCACCCCCCCACTTT. Protein: CASTLGGFSPPHF. The full variable domain, in which reference TRBV7-8 and TRBJ1-6 provide the parts outside the CDR3, is GAGVSQSPRYKVAKRGQDVALRCDPISGHVSLFWYQQALGQGPEFLTYFQNEAQLDKSGLPSDRFFAERPEGSVSTLKIQRTQQEDSAVYLCASTLGGFSPPHFGNGTRLTVT.

The CDR3 nucleotides read TGTGCCAGCAGTGACCCGGGACAGGGAGGGAGCGAGCAGTACTTC. Its protein is CASSDPGQGGSEQYF. The V call is TRBV15, the J call TRBJ2-7, with 9 positions matching TRBD1. Germline lookup yields CDR1 LNHNV and CDR2 YYDKDF (reference sequence). The CDR3 totals 15 residues. V was clipped by 10 bases and J by 6 bases; unmatched bases: 16.

This clonotype was recorded at least ten times. The rearrangement joins TRBV7-8 to TRBJ1-6; maybe TRBD1 (5 bases). The germline V and J ends were trimmed by 5 bases and 10 bases, with 15 bases remaining between them. The length of the CDR3 is 14 residues. CDR1 is SGHVS, CDR2 FQNEAQ, per germline. The CDR3 loop reads CASSLKVQGSPLHF. CDR3 coding DNA: TGTGCCAGCAGCCTAAAGGTGCAGGGATCACCCCTCCACTTT. The complete variable domain, with remaining parts taken from reference TRBV7-8 and TRBJ1-6, reads GAGVSQSPRYKVAKRGQDVALRCDPISGHVSLFWYQQALGQGPEFLTYFQNEAQLDKSGLPSDRFFAERPEGSVSTLKIQRTQQEDSAVYLCASSLKVQGSPLHFGNGTRLTVT.

This clonotype was detected ten times or more. The chain links TRBV13 to TRBJ1-2; no clear D. The germline CDR1 and CDR2 sequences are PRHDT and FYEKMQ (reference sequence). This CDR3 is 14 amino acids long. Trimming pared 1 base from V and 0 bases from J, leaving 6 bases between. For the CDR3, the DNA is TGTGCCAGCAGCTTAGAACGGTCTAACTATGGCTACACCTTC. Translation: CASSLERSNYGYTF.

This clonotype was observed many times. CDR3 sequence reads: CASKQTGTGNQPQHF. The CDR3 DNA reads as TGTGCCAGCAAACAAACCGGGACAGGGAACCAGCCCCAGCATTTT. The rearrangement joins TRBV6-5 to TRBJ1-5, with 9 nucleotides matching TRBD1. The CDR3 covers 15 residues. Trimming cost V 7 bases and J 7 bases; bases outside gene matches: 11. Germline V gene sequence: CDR1 MNHEY, CDR2 SVGAGI.

This clonotype was picked up one time. This rearrangement joins TRBV7-2 to TRBJ2-5; 7 positions agree with TRBD1. Trimming took 6 bases from V and 4 from J; bases not matched to a gene: 8. This CDR3 region has 14 residues. Germline V gene sequence: CDR1 SGHTA, CDR2 FQGNSA. CDR3 residues: CASREQGEGETQYF. The DNA for the CDR3 is TGTGCCAGCAGAGAGCAGGGGGAAGGAGAGACCCAGTACTTC.

The V call is TRBV7-3, the J call TRBJ2-1, with 12 positions matching TRBD2. After removal of 1 base from V and 6 bases from J, the junction contained 1 base not matched to a gene. This CDR3 is built from 15 residues. Germline V gene sequence: CDR1 SGHTA, CDR2 FQGTGA. CDR3 nucleotide sequence: TGTGCCAGCAGCTTAAGACTAGCGGGAGCCAATGAGCAGTTCTTC. Translated: CASSLRLAGANEQFF. The whole variable domain, filled in from reference TRBV7-3 and TRBJ2-1, reads GAGVSQTPSNKVTEKGKYVELRCDPISGHTALYWYRQSLGQGPEFLIYFQGTGAADDSGLPNDRFFAVRPEGSVSTLKIQRTERGDSAVYLCASSLRLAGANEQFFGPGTRLTVL.

The chain links TRBV20-1 to TRBJ2-3, with 9 bases aligning to TRBD1. The CDR3 totals 15 residues. Germline values: CDR1 DFQATT, CDR2 SNEGSKA (reference sequence). Trimming at V came to 6 bases and at J to 6 bases, leaving 13 bases not matched to a gene. The CDR3 DNA reads TGCAGTGCAAGGATAACCCGGGACAGGGTCGATACGCAGTATTTT. This encodes CSARITRDRVDTQYF.

The chain carries TRBV7-9 and TRBJ2-1, with D perhaps matching TRBD1 (6 bases). Germline V gene data show CDR1 as SEHNR and CDR2 as FQNEAQ (reference sequence). V was clipped by 5 bases and J by 7 bases, with 21 bases between them. There are 16 residues in the CDR3. The CDR3 DNA reads TGTGCCAGCAGCAGTACCCGACAGGCTTCCGTGAATGAGCAGTTCTTC. Its protein product is CASSSTRQASVNEQFF.

The V call is TRBV25-1, the J call TRBJ2-5, with D perhaps matching TRBD2 (5 bases). CDR1 and CDR2 from the germline V gene are MGHDK and SYGVNS. The CDR3 consists of 15 residues. Trimming shortened V by 2 bases and J by 4 bases, and 14 bases separated the two germline ends. The DNA of the CDR3 is TGTGCCAGCAGTGAACCGGGGATGGGCCCAGAGACCCAGTACTTC. This encodes CASSEPGMGPETQYF.

The chain joins TRBV30 to TRBJ2-1; 8 positions agree with TRBD2. V shed 2 bases, J shed 7 bases, and the junction held 7 bases outside the gene matches. Germline V gene data show CDR1 as GTSNPN and CDR2 as SVGIG (reference sequence). The CDR3 is made up of 14 amino acids. The CDR3 spells CAWSPTGGPNEQFF. In DNA, the CDR3 is TGTGCCTGGAGTCCGACGGGGGGGCCGAATGAGCAGTTCTTC.

In its sample, this clonotype was seen many times. The J gene is TRBJ2-3, the V gene TRBV7-3; TRBD2 agrees at 12 bases. Germline assignment: CDR1 SGHTA and CDR2 FQGTGA. The trim removed 3 bases at V and 2 bases at J, leaving 6 bases unmatched. The CDR3 consists of 17 residues. CDR3 loop: CASSFLAGGLDTDTQYF. The CDR3 bases are TGTGCCAGCAGCTTCCTAGCGGGGGGGTTAGACACAGATACGCAGTATTTT.

Many counts were recorded for this clonotype. The chain carries TRBV28 and TRBJ1-6; D uncertain. Trimming left V 5 bases short and J 0 bases short, with 5 bases between. The CDR3 spans 14 residues. In germline, CDR1 is MDHEN, CDR2 SYDVKM. CDR3 sequence (DNA): TGTGCCAGCAGTCTGAGCTCCTATAATTCACCCCTCCACTTT. This translates into CASSLSSYNSPLHF.

This clonotype was detected many times. The chain has TRBV5-8 and TRBJ2-5; TRBD1 agrees at 8 bases. The germline gives CDR1 SGHTS, CDR2 YDEGEE. The ends lost 7 bases at V and 2 bases at J; junction bases unmatched: 7. This CDR3 is built from 14 residues. The CDR3 loop reads CASGMDRDQETQYF. In DNA, the CDR3 is TGTGCCAGCGGCATGGACAGGGATCAAGAGACCCAGTACTTC.

There are many counts of this clonotype. In DNA form, the CDR3 reads TGTGCCAGCTCACCTAGCCAGGACCTTGAAGCTTTCTTT. It encodes CASSPSQDLEAFF. The chain employs TRBV18 and TRBJ1-1; D is uncertain. The V gene lost 3 bases and the J gene lost 7 bases, with 12 bases spanning the gap. The CDR3 has 13 residues. Per the germline V gene, CDR1 is KGHSH and CDR2 is LQKENI.

This chain uses TRBV29-1 with TRBJ1-2; TRBD1 agrees at 9 bases. The CDR3 runs to 14 residues. After removal of 6 bases from V and 3 bases from J, the junction contained 8 bases not matched to a gene. Per germline, CDR1 SQVTM and CDR2 ANQGSEA. CDR3: CSVRQGGYDYGYTF. CDR3 sequence (DNA): TGCAGCGTCAGACAGGGGGGGTATGACTATGGCTACACCTTC.

Details on this clonotype: It is likely a read error, because the conserved phenylalanine at the end of the CDR3 is missing. The chain joins TRBV25-1 to TRBJ1-6, with a weak D call TRBD1 (5 bases). Looked up from germline, CDR1 is MGHDK and CDR2 is SYGVNS. The CDR3 length is 12 residues. With 6 bases removed from V and 13 bases from J, the gap between germline ends came to 13 bases. The CDR3 reads CASRDGGTPLHL. CDR3 sequence (DNA): TGTGCCAGCAGGGACGGAGGGACGCCCCTCCACCTT.

This clonotype was seen many times. The chain employs TRBV7-3 and TRBJ1-2; no firm D call. The germline V gene has CDR1 SGHTA and CDR2 FQGTGA. V lost 4 bases, J lost 8 bases, and 14 bases lay in between. The CDR3 has 13 residues. The CDR3 reads CASSSDPSGGYTF. CDR3 in DNA: TGTGCCAGCAGCTCCGACCCGTCGGGAGGCTACACCTTC. The full variable domain, completed using reference TRBV7-3 and TRBJ1-2, is GAGVSQTPSNKVTEKGKYVELRCDPISGHTALYWYRQSLGQGPEFLIYFQGTGAADDSGLPNDRFFAVRPEGSVSTLKIQRTERGDSAVYLCASSSDPSGGYTFGSGTRLTVV.